The T cell receptor (beta chain) under discussion was sequenced for a study of cytomegalovirus exposure and HLA in healthy donors. About the research overall: Out of 150 million to 200 million T cells, an earlier analysis found around 110 million unique TCR beta sequences in total.

Study-wide points: Listed as cytomegalovirus-associated were 150 or so TCR beta chains. Roughly even sequencing depth across donors was the assumption behind the presence/absence analyses.

PCR primers comprised 60 Vbeta and 13 Jbeta primers. Profiling relied on immunoSEQ multiplex PCR, and the TCRdb table lists in-frame clones only, not all of them. This table holds about 43,000 clones. A note on this clone: Its antigen is as yet unknown.

The TCR comes from a woman aged 25 to 45 in good health and CMV-seronegative. The sample consisted of PBMCs.

CDR3: CASSSPRDRGRRGYTF. The CDR3 bases are TGTGCCAGCAGTTCACCCAGGGACAGGGGGCGTAGAGGCTACACCTTC. This chain links TRBV28 with TRBJ1-2; 12 positions agree with TRBD1. Germline assignment: CDR1 MDHEN and CDR2 SYDVKM. CDR3 size: 16 residues. V gave up 4 bases and J gave up 8 bases; unmatched junction bases: 11.